This is a list of T cell receptor beta chains from one sample in a study of response to subunit inactivated influenza vaccine. TCRdb reprocessed the RT-PCR reads with MiXCR, giving one entry per CDR3 protein. The profile shows roughly 540,000 distinct CDR3 sequences, 20% to 25% of them singletons. These data also featured in a second study, about T cells expressing NK-cell markers.

The source was CD4+ T cells sorted from PBMCs, collected 11 to 12 days after vaccination. Every receptor here comes from a man over 45 who received an inactivated influenza vaccine. Each CDR3 is given with its conserved first and last residue. A D gene is named only where the DNA matches it firmly. Clone size appears in some rows only: once, few, many, or a class for an expanded clone.

j_call v_call clone_size d_call cdr3_nt cdr3_aa
TRBJ2-5 TRBV20-1 NA TRBD2 TGCAGTGCTAGAAGCGGGAGCCCAGAGACCCAGTACTTC CSARSGSPETQYF
TRBJ2-2 TRBV20-1 many NA TGCAGTGCTAACCAAGTAAACGCCGGGGAGCTGTTTTTT CSANQVNAGELFF
TRBJ2-7 TRBV20-1 NA NA TGCAGTGCTAGACCCGACAGGCCCTACGAGCAGTACTTC CSARPDRPYEQYF
TRBJ2-5 TRBV6-4 NA NA TGTGCCAGCAGTGACTCGATTAAAAAGGGGCGGAGGGAGACCCAGTACTTC CASSDSIKKGRRETQYF
TRBJ1-2 TRBV15 NA NA TGTGCCACCAGCAGAGAATACAGTAACTATGGCTACACCTTC CATSREYSNYGYTF
TRBJ1-2 TRBV6-2/TRBV6-3 few NA TGTGCCAGCAGAACGAACCCTGGCGGCTACACCTTC CASRTNPGGYTF
TRBJ2-2 TRBV5-1 NA TRBD2 TGCGCCAGCAGCTTGGCCCCAGCGGGAGGCACCGGGGAGCTGTTTTTT CASSLAPAGGTGELFF
TRBJ2-1 TRBV20-1 few TRBD2 TGCAGTGCTACCGGGACTAGCAGATTCAATGAGCAGTTCTTC CSATGTSRFNEQFF
TRBJ1-5 TRBV6-1 NA TRBD1 TGTGCCAGCAGGTCACAGGGGAATAGCAATCAGCCCCAGCATTTT CASRSQGNSNQPQHF
TRBJ2-1 TRBV9 NA TRBD2 TGTGCCAGCAGCGTAGGCAGCGGGGGGGCCGATGAGCAGTTCTTC CASSVGSGGADEQFF
TRBJ2-5 TRBV12-3/TRBV12-4 NA TRBD2 TGTGCCAGCAGTACGTTAGCGGGGGCGAGGGAGACCCAGTACTTC CASSTLAGARETQYF